This is a list of T cell receptor beta chains from one sample in a study of blood T cells in healthy people across ages. TCRdb re-analysed the 5' RACE reads in MiXCR, keeping a single row per CDR3 protein. The sample records around 1.5 million distinct CDR3 sequences, around 36% being singletons. The material sequenced was blood. The origin of the receptors is a woman in her 30s in good health. CDR3s include the opening cysteine and the closing phenylalanine or tryptophan. D genes are given only for firm matches. The listing skips clone size in some rows; elsewhere it reads once, few, many or a size class.

V gene	J gene	D gene	clone size	CDR3 protein	CDR3 DNA
TRBV27	TRBJ2-7	TRBD2	.	CASSDLASGFYEQYF	TGTGCCAGCAGTGACCTTGCTAGCGGGTTTTACGAGCAGTACTTC
TRBV20-1	TRBJ1-5	TRBD1	.	CSASGQEVYQPQHF	TGCAGTGCTAGTGGACAGGAGGTGTATCAGCCCCAGCATTTT
TRBV11-2	TRBJ1-4	TRBD1	.	CASRTGLEKLFF	TGTGCCTCCCGGACAGGGCTTGAAAAACTGTTTTTT
TRBV29-1	TRBJ2-5	.	many	CSGATVTQETQYF	TGCAGCGGGGCGACAGTAACACAAGAGACCCAGTACTTC
TRBV9	TRBJ2-7	TRBD1	many	CASSGTGQGSYEQYF	TGTGCCAGCAGCGGGACGGGACAGGGGTCCTACGAGCAGTACTTC
TRBV27	TRBJ2-7	TRBD2	.	CASSTPSGRVVEQYF	TGTGCCAGCAGCACCCCTAGCGGGAGGGTTGTCGAGCAGTACTTC
TRBV10-3	TRBJ2-3	TRBD2	few	CAISDTSGGTDTQYF	TGTGCCATCAGTGATACTAGCGGGGGGACAGATACGCAGTATTTT
TRBV27	TRBJ1-5	.	.	CASSLEGRGQPQHF	TGTGCCAGCAGTTTAGAAGGACGAGGTCAGCCCCAGCATTTT
TRBV3-1	TRBJ2-1	.	.	CASSPQDHRVNNEQFF	TGTGCCAGCAGCCCCCAGGATCACAGGGTGAACAATGAGCAGTTCTTC
TRBV7-9	TRBJ2-1	.	.	CASSLEQRDSYNEQFF	TGTGCCAGCAGCTTAGAACAGCGAGACTCTTACAATGAGCAGTTCTTC
TRBV12-3/TRBV12-4	TRBJ1-1	.	.	CASSITKNTEAFF	TGTGCCAGCAGTATAACGAAGAACACTGAAGCTTTCTTT
TRBV5-1	TRBJ2-3	TRBD1	.	CASSLVQGAHDTQYF	TGCGCCAGCAGCTTGGTCCAGGGGGCGCATGATACGCAGTATTTT
TRBV3-1	TRBJ2-1	TRBD2	.	CASSLEGGDYSLGQFF	TGTGCCAGCAGCCTTGAAGGAGGGGACTACAGTTTGGGGCAGTTCTTC
TRBV4-1	TRBJ2-3	TRBD1	.	CASSQDFTGAPQYF	TGCGCCAGCAGCCAAGATTTTACAGGGGCCCCCCAGTATTTT
TRBV12-3/TRBV12-4	TRBJ2-1	.	few	CASSWTAYNEQFF	TGTGCCAGCAGTTGGACAGCATACAATGAGCAGTTCTTC
TRBV7-8	TRBJ1-2	.	.	CASSSLSGYTF	TGTGCCAGCAGCTCCTTAAGTGGCTACACCTTC
TRBV27	TRBJ2-7	.	few	CASSFIGGHYEQYF	TGTGCCAGCAGTTTTATCGGAGGGCACTACGAGCAGTACTTC
TRBV20-1	TRBJ2-3	.	few	CSAPHEADTQYF	TGCAGTGCACCACATGAGGCAGATACGCAGTATTTT
TRBV9	TRBJ1-6	.	few	CASSVASGNSPLHF	TGTGCCAGCAGCGTAGCATCGGGTAATTCGCCCCTCCACTTT
TRBV10-3	TRBJ2-1	.	.	CAISESQTSSYNEQFF	TGTGCCATCAGTGAGTCCCAAACGAGCTCCTACAATGAGCAGTTCTTC
TRBV20-1	TRBJ1-2	.	.	CSARDHGSYGYTF	TGCAGTGCTAGAGATCACGGCTCCTATGGCTACACCTTC
TRBV12-3/TRBV12-4	TRBJ2-3	TRBD2	.	CASSRWGTSGSDTQYF	TGTGCCAGCAGTCGTTGGGGGACTAGCGGGAGCGATACGCAGTATTTT
TRBV4-1	TRBJ2-7	.	few	CASSQVAQSSYEQYF	TGCGCCAGCAGCCAAGTGGCGCAGAGCTCCTACGAGCAGTACTTC
TRBV4-1	TRBJ1-2	.	.	CASSLGDPGDRGYTF	TGCGCCAGCAGCCTCGGGGACCCCGGCGATAGGGGCTACACCTTC
TRBV2	TRBJ1-2	.	few	CASSTSPRHYGYTF	TGTGCCAGCAGTACGAGCCCAAGACACTATGGCTACACCTTC
TRBV5-5	TRBJ2-2	.	few	CASSLVEVFPTGELFF	TGTGCCAGCAGCTTGGTGGAGGTTTTCCCCACCGGGGAGCTGTTTTTT
TRBV20-1	TRBJ2-7	.	.	CSARDEGRGLRYYEQYF	TGCAGTGCTAGAGATGAGGGACGAGGGCTACGCTATTACGAGCAGTACTTC
TRBV3-1	TRBJ2-5	.	.	CASNQDPNRVETQYF	TGTGCCAGCAACCAAGACCCCAACAGAGTGGAGACCCAGTACTTC
TRBV20-1	TRBJ2-1	.	.	CSAKGSSYDEQFF	TGCAGTGCTAAGGGGAGCTCCTACGATGAGCAGTTCTTC
TRBV6-6	TRBJ1-5	TRBD1	.	CASSSRGQGRTDQPQHF	TGTGCCAGCAGTTCCCGGGGACAGGGGCGGACAGATCAGCCCCAGCATTTT
TRBV7-2	TRBJ2-1	TRBD2	.	CASSRTSGTREQFF	TGTGCCAGCAGCCGGACTAGCGGGACACGGGAGCAGTTCTTC
TRBV11-2	TRBJ2-7	.	.	CASSLDITGTYEQYF	TGTGCCAGCAGCTTAGATATCACAGGGACCTACGAGCAGTACTTC
TRBV10-3	TRBJ1-1	.	.	CAISGGSEAFF	TGTGCCATCAGTGGAGGGTCTGAAGCTTTCTTT
TRBV6-1	TRBJ2-1	TRBD2	.	CAIKTSGADFSYNEQFF	TGTGCCATCAAGACTAGCGGGGCTGACTTCTCCTACAATGAGCAGTTCTTC
TRBV12-5	TRBJ2-6	.	few	CASGLAGANVLTF	TGTGCTAGTGGTTTGGCCGGGGCCAACGTCCTGACTTTC
TRBV7-6	TRBJ2-7	.	.	CASKGMEFGEQYF	TGTGCCAGCAAGGGTATGGAGTTCGGCGAGCAGTACTTC
TRBV4-1	TRBJ2-7	TRBD1	.	CASSQPGTGVFGEQYF	TGCGCCAGCAGCCAACCCGGGACAGGGGTTTTTGGCGAGCAGTACTTC
TRBV20-1	TRBJ2-2	TRBD1	.	CSAGGQGAVSRGGELFF	TGTAGTGCTGGGGGACAGGGAGCTGTTTCACGAGGCGGGGAGCTGTTTTTT
TRBV5-1	TRBJ2-1	TRBD1	few	CASSLAADRGHNEQFF	TGCGCCAGCAGCTTGGCCGCTGACAGGGGGCATAATGAGCAGTTCTTC
TRBV20-1	TRBJ2-3	TRBD2	few	CSARGTTSGAKDTQYF	TGCAGTGCTAGAGGGACGACTAGCGGGGCAAAGGATACGCAGTATTTT
TRBV27	TRBJ1-2	.	.	CASSPLVGTNYGYTF	TGTGCCAGCAGCCCCTTAGTAGGGACTAACTATGGCTACACCTTC
TRBV2	TRBJ2-1	.	few	CASILTREVKQFF	TGTGCCAGCATCCTGACTAGAGAGGTCAAGCAGTTCTTC
TRBV27	TRBJ2-1	.	.	CASSLLFQGGNEQFF	TGTGCCAGCAGTTTATTATTCCAGGGCGGGAATGAGCAGTTCTTC
TRBV10-3	TRBJ2-2	TRBD2	.	CAIRDGLAGNTGELFF	TGTGCCATCAGAGACGGACTAGCGGGAAACACCGGGGAGCTGTTTTTT
TRBV6-1	TRBJ1-5	TRBD1	.	CASRGGQGQPQHF	TGTGCCAGCAGGGGAGGACAGGGCCAGCCCCAGCATTTT
TRBV7-2	TRBJ2-1	TRBD2	.	CASSSPREGVLNEQFF	TGTGCCAGCAGCTCCCCCCGGGAGGGGGTCTTAAATGAGCAGTTCTTC
TRBV28	TRBJ2-5	TRBD2	.	CASSFQGLADKTQYF	TGTGCCAGCAGTTTTCAGGGACTAGCGGATAAGACCCAGTACTTC
TRBV9	TRBJ2-5	.	.	CASSVVPEETQYF	TGTGCCAGCAGCGTAGTTCCGGAGGAGACCCAGTACTTC
TRBV9	TRBJ2-7	TRBD2	.	CASSVDGGGVYEQYF	TGTGCCAGCAGCGTAGACGGCGGGGGGGTCTACGAGCAGTACTTC
TRBV4-1	TRBJ2-1	TRBD1	few	CASSQDLTGTGNGLAYNEQFF	TGCGCCAGCAGCCAAGATCTGACCGGGACAGGGAACGGCCTGGCCTACAATGAGCAGTTCTTC
TRBV10-2	TRBJ2-3	.	.	CASRGFVGSSTDTQYF	TGCGCCAGCAGGGGTTTTGTAGGGTCTAGCACAGATACGCAGTATTTT
TRBV20-1	TRBJ2-3	.	.	CSARDYLGQTTDTQYF	TGCAGTGCTAGAGATTACCTTGGACAAACCACAGATACGCAGTATTTT
TRBV7-8	TRBJ1-1	.	few	CASSLEPQNEAFF	TGTGCCAGCAGCTTAGAACCCCAGAATGAAGCTTTCTTT